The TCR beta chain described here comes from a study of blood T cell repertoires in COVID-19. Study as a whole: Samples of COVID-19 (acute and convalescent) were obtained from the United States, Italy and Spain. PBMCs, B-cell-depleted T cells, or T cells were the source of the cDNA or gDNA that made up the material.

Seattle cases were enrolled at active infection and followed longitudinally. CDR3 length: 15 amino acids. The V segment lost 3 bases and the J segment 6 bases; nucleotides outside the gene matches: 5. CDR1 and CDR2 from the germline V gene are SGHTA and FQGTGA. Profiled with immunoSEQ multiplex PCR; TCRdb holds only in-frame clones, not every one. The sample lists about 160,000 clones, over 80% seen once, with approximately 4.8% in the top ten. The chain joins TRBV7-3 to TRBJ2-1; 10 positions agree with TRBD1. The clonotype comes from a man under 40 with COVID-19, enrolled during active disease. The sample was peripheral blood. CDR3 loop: CASSLGTGVFNEQFF. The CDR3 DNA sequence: TGTGCCAGCAGCTTGGGGACAGGGGTGTTCAATGAGCAGTTCTTC.